Listed here are 27 T cell receptor beta chains from one sample, sequenced in a study of cytomegalovirus exposure and HLA in healthy donors (dated by TCRdb to 2017 to 2019). The method was the immunoSEQ multiplex PCR assay. For the multiplex PCR, a mixture combining 60 forward primers for TCR Vbeta segments and 13 reverse primers for TCR Jbeta segments was used. TCRdb took over this immuneACCESS table, retaining in-frame rearrangements with V and J assigned. Such tables are incomplete; in checked studies, under half of the missing clones stem from an unresolved V gene, and the remainder is unexplained. The table for this sample lists about 270,000 clones; roughly 70% of them were counted only once. Around 2.3% of the sample rests with the top ten. Input material: PBMCs. The receptors were sampled from a female donor in good health and CMV-seronegative.

The chain is built from TRBV5-1 and TRBJ1-3; TRBD1 matches at 8 bases. V shed 0 bases, J shed 0 bases, and the junction held 2 bases outside the gene matches. The CDR3 has 16 residues. The germline CDR1 and CDR2 sequences are SGHRS and YFSETQ. For the CDR3, the DNA is TGCGCCAGCAGCTTGGGGGGACAGGCCTCTGGAAACACCATATATTTT. It is translated as CASSLGGQASGNTIYF.

This chain links TRBV6-5 with TRBJ1-5; the match to TRBD1 covers 7 bases. V was pared by 6 bases and J by 6 bases, with 5 bases of the junction left unmatched. The CDR3 extends over 13 amino acids. CDR1 and CDR2 from the germline V gene are MNHEY and SVGAGI. The CDR3, as DNA: TGTGCCAGCAGCGAGACAGGGCTTCAGCCCCAGCATTTT. As protein: CASSETGLQPQHF.

This chain links TRBV6-6 with TRBJ1-2; D unclear. Per the germline V gene, CDR1 is MNHNY and CDR2 is SVGAGI (reference sequence). V was cut by 0 bases and J by 4 bases, with 12 bases left in between. The CDR3 is 15 amino acids. This CDR3 reads CASSYSNTLLYGYTF. The DNA of the CDR3 is TGTGCCAGCAGTTACTCTAACACGCTCCTCTATGGCTACACCTTC.

The V call is TRBV30, the J call TRBJ2-7, with TRBD2 matching over 11 bases. V was clipped by 0 bases and J by 2 bases; unmatched bases: 3. The CDR3 covers 15 residues. Germline V gene lookup returns CDR1 GTSNPN and CDR2 SVGIG (reference sequence). The CDR3 loop is CAWSVHSGRAYEQYF. CDR3 nucleotide sequence: TGTGCCTGGAGTGTACATAGCGGGAGGGCCTACGAGCAGTACTTC.

The rearrangement joins TRBV7-2 to TRBJ2-2, with 9 positions matching TRBD2. V trimming: 5 bases; J trimming: 3 bases; junction bases outside the gene matches: 16. This CDR3 comprises 19 residues. Germline V lookup: CDR1 SGHTA, CDR2 FQGNSA. The CDR3 region has the DNA TGTGCCAGCAGCCCGGGGCTAGCGGGGCGGGAGGGGGACACCGGGGAGCTGTTTTTT. Protein sequence: CASSPGLAGREGDTGELFF.

This chain uses TRBV7-2 with TRBJ2-1; D may be TRBD1 (6 bases). Germline V gene lookup returns CDR1 SGHTA and CDR2 FQGNSA. The ends were cut back, 1 base at V and 6 bases at J, with 7 bases in the middle. CDR3 length: 13 residues. CDR3 bases: TGTGCCAGCAGCTTAGTGGGGGCCAATGAGCAGTTCTTC. Translating it yields CASSLVGANEQFF.

In the case of this clone: A junction boundary mismatches the germline segment, possibly from a read error. The CDR3 bases are TGTGCCAGCAGCTCCGTACTTTTGGACAGATTACTCTTC. This gives the protein CASSSVLLDRLLF. The rearrangement uses TRBV13 and TRBJ1-2, with D possibly being TRBD1 (6 bases). The CDR3 length is 13 residues. Germline V CDR1 and CDR2: PRHDT, FYEKMQ (reference sequence).

This clone was observed a handful of times. The chain employs TRBV6-6 and TRBJ1-2, with D possibly TRBD1 on 6 matching bases. V shed 8 bases and J shed 8 bases, with 12 bases lying between them. Germline V gene data show CDR1 as MNHNY and CDR2 as SVGAGI (reference sequence). The CDR3 extends over 11 amino acids. CDR3 protein: CASLTGKGYTF. The CDR3 DNA follows: TGTGCCAGCTTGACAGGAAAAGGCTACACCTTC.

The J gene is TRBJ1-2, the V gene TRBV19, with D unresolved. The ends were cut back, 4 bases at V and 4 bases at J, with 7 bases in the middle. The CDR3 sequence is 12 residues long. Germline loops: CDR1 LNHDA, CDR2 SQIVND (reference sequence). In nucleotides, the CDR3 is TGTGCCAGTAGTAGGAGGGCCTATGGCTACACCTTC. Translating gives CASSRRAYGYTF.

The V and J genes are TRBV28 and TRBJ2-1, with TRBD2 matching over 9 bases. Looked up from germline, CDR1 is MDHEN and CDR2 is SYDVKM. Unmatched junction bases numbered 10, after V lost 3 bases and J lost 10 bases. This CDR3 has 15 amino acids. CDR3 bases: TGTGCCAGCAGTTTTCCCTTGACTAGCGGAACCGAGCAGTTCTTC. Its translation is CASSFPLTSGTEQFF.

The rearrangement joins TRBV7-8 to TRBJ1-5; no definite D call. Germline V gives CDR1 SGHVS, CDR2 FQNEAQ. The CDR3 is made up of 17 amino acids. Trimming shortened V by 3 bases and J by 0 bases, and 15 bases separated the two germline ends. CDR3 nucleotide sequence: TGTGCCAGCAGCTTTAGCGGTCGCGCGGATAGCAATCAGCCCCAGCATTTT. Encoded protein: CASSFSGRADSNQPQHF. The entire variable domain, with the rest obtained from reference TRBV7-8 and TRBJ1-5, is as follows: GAGVSQSPRYKVAKRGQDVALRCDPISGHVSLFWYQQALGQGPEFLTYFQNEAQLDKSGLPSDRFFAERPEGSVSTLKIQRTQQEDSAVYLCASSFSGRADSNQPQHFGDGTRLSIL.

The V call is TRBV11-3, the J call TRBJ2-5; TRBD2 is a possible D gene (6 bases). The J call is in doubt because the DNA end fits TRBJ2-7 better. Germline CDR1 reads SGHNT; CDR2 reads YENEEA. The CDR3 consists of 15 residues. The CDR3 region has the DNA TGTGCCAGCAGCCCTAGGAGGGGAGCTTCCTACGAGCAGTACTTC. It encodes CASSPRRGASYEQYF.

V usage is TRBV9 and J usage is TRBJ1-3; no firm D call. The CDR3 sequence is 15 residues long. The germline V gene encodes CDR1 SGDLS and CDR2 YYNGEE. Trimming took 4 bases from V and 0 from J, leaving 11 bases between them. CDR3 nucleotide sequence: TGTGCCAGCAGCACCCCTGGCAGCTCTGGAAACACCATATATTTT. This gives the protein CASSTPGSSGNTIYF.

The chain carries TRBV28 and TRBJ2-5, with D perhaps matching TRBD2 (6 bases). The CDR3 has 14 residues. With 3 bases removed from V and 1 base from J, the gap between germline ends came to 9 bases. The germline CDR1 and CDR2 sequences are MDHEN and SYDVKM. The CDR3 here is CASSFLALQETQYF. CDR3 bases: TGTGCCAGCAGTTTCCTAGCGCTCCAAGAGACCCAGTACTTC. The full variable domain, completed using reference TRBV28 and TRBJ2-5, is DVKVTQSSRYLVKRTGEKVFLECVQDMDHENMFWYRQDPGLGLRLIYFSYDVKMKEKGDIPEGYSVSREKKERFSLILESASTNQTSMYLCASSFLALQETQYFGPGTRLLVL.

In this sample, this clone turned up once. The rearrangement links TRBV28 to TRBJ2-5; 8 nucleotides align to TRBD1. Germline trimming cut 6 bases from V and 5 bases from J; bases unmatched to any gene: 5. Germline CDR1 reads MDHEN; CDR2 reads SYDVKM. CDR3 size: 13 residues. CDR3 sequence reads: CASRTGERETQYF. The CDR3 DNA is TGTGCCAGCAGGACAGGGGAGCGGGAGACCCAGTACTTC.

CDR3 loop: CASSQGAWRGEAFF. The CDR3 coding sequence is TGTGCCAGCAGCCAAGGGGCTTGGAGGGGTGAAGCTTTCTTT. The chain uses TRBV14 and TRBJ1-1, with a tentative D call TRBD1 (5 bases). This CDR3 has 14 amino acids. Germline CDR1 and CDR2: SGHDN and FVKESK. The ends were cut back, 1 base at V and 7 bases at J, with 13 bases in the middle.

The rearrangement links TRBV29-1 to TRBJ2-7, with D perhaps matching TRBD2 (6 bases). CDR1 is SQVTM, CDR2 ANQGSEA, per germline. CDR3 size: 13 residues. Trimming shortened V by 4 bases and J by 1 base, and 11 bases separated the two germline ends. The CDR3 sequence is CSVGTGESYEQYF. The CDR3 bases are TGCAGCGTTGGGACGGGGGAGTCCTACGAGCAGTACTTC.

The chain carries TRBV7-9 and TRBJ1-2; 7 bases are shared with TRBD1. J lost 4 bases, V lost 5 bases, and 4 bases had no gene match. The CDR3 loop spans 13 amino acids. Looked up from germline, CDR1 is SEHNR and CDR2 is FQNEAQ (reference sequence). The CDR3 bases are TGTGCCAGCAGCCCACCAGGGGGCTATGGCTACACCTTC. Its translation is CASSPPGGYGYTF.

The chain employs TRBV27 and TRBJ2-7; 14 bases fit TRBD2. V dropped 6 bases and J dropped 2; count of bases not matched to a gene: 6. The germline gives CDR1 MNHEY, CDR2 SMNVEV (reference sequence). This CDR3 contains 16 residues. The CDR3 here is CASSTTSGRAPYEQYF. In DNA form, the CDR3 reads TGTGCCAGCAGCACGACTAGCGGGAGGGCCCCCTACGAGCAGTACTTC.

V and J are TRBV7-9 and TRBJ2-5, with 10 positions matching TRBD1. CDR3 length: 15 amino acids. Germline V gives CDR1 SEHNR, CDR2 FQNEAQ (reference sequence). After removal of 5 bases from V and 5 bases from J, the junction contained 8 bases not matched to a gene. CDR3: CASSLGTGVVETQYF. The CDR3 bases are TGTGCCAGCAGCCTGGGGACAGGGGTTGTGGAGACCCAGTACTTC.

The rearrangement links TRBV6-1 to TRBJ1-1; no reliable D call. This CDR3 region has 13 residues. Germline V gene lookup returns CDR1 MNHNS and CDR2 SASEGT. V lost 6 bases, J lost 3 bases, and 11 bases lay in between. The CDR3, as DNA: TGTGCCAGCAGCGGGATCATGGACACTGAAGCTTTCTTT. This sequence encodes CASSGIMDTEAFF.

This chain connects TRBV27 to TRBJ1-2, with 10 bases matching TRBD1. V lost 6 bases and J lost 4; bases outside the gene matches: 8. Per the germline V gene, CDR1 is MNHEY and CDR2 is SMNVEV (reference sequence). The CDR3 is 15 residues long. CDR3 sequence: CASSRTGGRGYGYTF. The CDR3 nucleotides read TGTGCCAGCAGCCGGACAGGGGGGAGGGGCTATGGCTACACCTTC.

The V call is TRBV13, the J call TRBJ2-7; TRBD1 matches at 8 bases. V was clipped by 5 bases and J by 4 bases; unmatched bases: 7. This CDR3 region has 14 residues. Germline V gene lookup returns CDR1 PRHDT and CDR2 FYEKMQ (reference sequence). The DNA for the CDR3 is TGTGCCAGCAGCCGTGGACAGGGTTATTACGAGCAGTACTTC. This translates into CASSRGQGYYEQYF. Full variable domain (rest looked up from reference TRBV13 and TRBJ2-7): AAGVIQSPRHLIKEKRETATLKCYPIPRHDTVYWYQQGPGQDPQFLISFYEKMQSDKGSIPDRFSAQQFSDYHSELNMSSLELGDSALYFCASSRGQGYYEQYFGPGTRLTVT.

This sequence joins TRBV27 and TRBJ1-1, with no clear D. The CDR3 extends over 13 amino acids. With 6 bases removed from V and 0 bases from J, the gap between germline ends came to 8 bases. The germline CDR1 and CDR2 sequences are MNHEY and SMNVEV (reference sequence). The CDR3 region is CASSPLMNTEAFF. The CDR3 bases are TGTGCCAGCAGCCCCCTAATGAACACTGAAGCTTTCTTT.

The chain carries TRBV13 and TRBJ2-1; tentative D call: TRBD2 (6 bases). CDR3 size: 13 residues. From germline, CDR1 is PRHDT and CDR2 FYEKMQ (reference sequence). V was clipped by 1 base and J by 9 bases, with 10 bases between them. CDR3 coding DNA: TGTGCCAGCAGCTTAGCCGGGAGTATTGAGCAGTTCTTC. As protein: CASSLAGSIEQFF.

CDR3 coding DNA: TGCAGCGTTGAAGAACAGGGGTGGACAGATACGCAGTATTTT. It yields the protein CSVEEQGWTDTQYF. The chain carries TRBV29-1 and TRBJ2-3, with 7 bases fitting TRBD1. The junction had 3 bases not matched to a gene; V was cut back by 0 bases and J by 3 bases. Per germline, CDR1 SQVTM and CDR2 ANQGSEA. The CDR3 extends over 14 amino acids.

The rearrangement links TRBV6-6 to TRBJ2-1, with D unclear. CDR1 MNHNY and CDR2 SVGAGI come from the germline V gene (reference sequence). The CDR3 has 12 amino acids. V was clipped by 6 bases and J by 8 bases, with 11 bases between them. CDR3 bases: TGTGCCAGCAGCCCCTCAGTTTATGAGCAGTTCTTC. Amino acid sequence: CASSPSVYEQFF.